Presented here are 12 T cell receptor beta chains from one specimen sequenced in a study of cytomegalovirus exposure and HLA in healthy donors. Some clones are missing from TCRdb's copy, which holds only in-frame ones; the method was immunoSEQ multiplex PCR. The top ten hold approximately 3% of the sample, which has 150,000 to 200,000 clones, about 90% seen once. Material for sequencing was PBMCs. All receptors derive from a woman between 18 and 29 years old in good health and CMV-seropositive.

The chain employs TRBV7-7 and TRBJ2-2, with TRBD2 as a possible D gene (6 bases). CDR1 SSHAT and CDR2 FNYEAQ come from the germline V gene (reference sequence). The CDR3 loop spans 15 amino acids. V was shortened by 3 bases and J by 0 bases, with 8 bases between the two germline ends. The CDR3 bases are TGTGCCAGCAGCTTTAGCGGTTCGAACACCGGGGAGCTGTTTTTT. Translated: CASSFSGSNTGELFF.

The rearrangement uses TRBV2 and TRBJ1-2; no clear D. Germline loops: CDR1 SNHLY, CDR2 FYNNEI. The V end was cut by 5 bases, the J end by 4 bases, with 14 bases between. CDR3 length equals 14 residues. CDR3 nucleotides: TGTGCCAGCAGTCAAGGGCGGGTAGGCTATGGCTACACCTTC. As protein: CASSQGRVGYGYTF.

V and J are TRBV7-9 and TRBJ2-5, with a possible D match to TRBD2 (6 bases). V lost 2 bases and J 9 bases, leaving 10 bases between the germline ends. The CDR3 spans 12 residues. Per the germline V gene, CDR1 is SEHNR and CDR2 is FQNEAQ (reference sequence). For the CDR3, the DNA is TGTGCCAGCAGCTTACTGGGGGAGGCCCAGTACTTC. Amino acid sequence: CASSLLGEAQYF.

The V call is TRBV6-4, the J call TRBJ2-6; TRBD2 agrees at 7 bases. The CDR3 spans 17 residues. Trimming cost V 6 bases and J 2 bases; bases outside gene matches: 10. CDR1 is MRHNA and CDR2 is SNTAGT in the germline V gene. The CDR3 coding sequence is TGTGCCAGCAGCCCCTCGGGGGAGGGAGCTGGGGCCAACGTCCTGACTTTC. This encodes CASSPSGEGAGANVLTF.

The chain is built from TRBV7-9 and TRBJ2-4; a possible D gene is TRBD2 (5 bases). V was shortened by 5 bases and J by 6 bases, with 5 bases between the two germline ends. Germline CDR1 is SEHNR and CDR2 is FQNEAQ (reference sequence). This CDR3 contains 11 residues. DNA for the CDR3: TGTGCCAGCAGCGCGGGAAACATTCAGTACTTC. Translated: CASSAGNIQYF.

The chain links TRBV6-5 to TRBJ1-2, with D maybe TRBD1 (5 bases). The length of the CDR3 is 11 residues. Between the trimmed V and J ends, which lost 10 bases and 9 bases, there was a span of 15 bases. Germline V CDR1 and CDR2: MNHEY, SVGAGI. The CDR3 here is CATSTGGRYTF. The CDR3 DNA reads TGTGCCACCTCTACCGGGGGACGCTACACCTTC.

The V call is TRBV4-1, the J call TRBJ1-5, with D possibly being TRBD1 (5 bases). This CDR3 has 16 amino acids. Germline CDR1 MGHRA, CDR2 YSYEKL. Trimming took off 0 bases at V and 9 bases at J, with 18 bases between the two ends. CDR3 nucleotide sequence: TGCGCCAGCAGCCAAGATGGAAGGGTAGGGGTCCGGCCCCAGCATTTT. This encodes CASSQDGRVGVRPQHF.

The genes are TRBV18 and TRBJ2-1; 8 bases line up with TRBD2. Per the germline V gene, CDR1 is KGHSH and CDR2 is LQKENI. The CDR3 covers 17 residues. J was trimmed by 0 bases and V by 3 bases; bases with no gene match: 7. This CDR3 reads CASSPGVGTSSYNEQFF. The DNA of the CDR3 is TGTGCCAGCTCACCGGGGGTCGGGACTAGCTCCTACAATGAGCAGTTCTTC.

The chain is built from TRBV6-5 and TRBJ2-3; TRBD2 is a possible D gene (7 bases). Germline V gene lookup returns CDR1 MNHEY and CDR2 SVGAGI. Trimming stripped 0 bases from V and 5 bases from J, with 15 bases between. The CDR3 has 16 amino acids. The CDR3 reads CASSYSSGGGQDTQYF. Here the CDR3 DNA reads TGTGCCAGCAGTTACTCCAGTGGGGGGGGGCAAGATACGCAGTATTTT.

The chain carries TRBV7-2 and TRBJ2-5; 8 nucleotides line up with TRBD2. The CDR3 has 14 residues. Germline CDR1 and CDR2: SGHTA and FQGNSA. With 5 bases clipped from V and 4 bases from J, the junction kept 6 bases outside the gene matches. This CDR3 is CASSPSGRGETQYF. CDR3 in DNA: TGTGCCAGCAGCCCAAGCGGGAGAGGAGAGACCCAGTACTTC.

This clone was recorded once. The chain joins TRBV23-1 to TRBJ2-7, with D hard to call. TRBV23-1 is an ORF, and what it does is uncertain. Trimming shortened V by 0 bases and J by 10 bases, and 13 bases separated the two germline ends. There are 13 residues in the CDR3. CDR3 DNA: TGCGCCAGCAGTCAATCCGGCCCTACTATCCAGTACTTC. Translation gives CASSQSGPTIQYF.

The chain uses TRBV11-2 and TRBJ2-7; TRBD1 matches at 8 bases. Germline assignment: CDR1 SGHAT and CDR2 FQNNGV. The trim removed 0 bases at V and 4 bases at J, leaving 8 bases unmatched. The CDR3 is 16 amino acids. The CDR3 loop is CASSLDLGTGTYEQYF. CDR3 DNA: TGTGCCAGCAGCTTAGATCTGGGGACAGGTACATACGAGCAGTACTTC.